Each of the 32 T cell receptor beta chains below was sequenced from the same sample in a study of neurological immune-mediated disorders. TCRdb redid the calling of the 5' RACE reads with MiXCR, one entry per CDR3 protein. This table holds around 15,000 distinct CDR3 sequences, approximately 10% found once. Sequenced input: CD8+ T cells from blood. The receptors derive from a man between 45 and 60 years old in good health.

This clonotype has at least ten counts. The chain couples TRBV19 to TRBJ2-1, with TRBD2 as a possible D gene (5 bases). This CDR3 has 16 amino acids. Germline V gene lookup returns CDR1 LNHDA and CDR2 SQIVND (reference sequence). Deletions cut 4 bases from V and 1 base from J, with 14 bases between. The CDR3, as DNA: TGTGCCAGTAGTACTCCGGGATCCTTGTCCTACAATGAGCAGTTCTTC. It yields the protein CASSTPGSLSYNEQFF.

The sample holds many counts of this clonotype. This rearrangement joins TRBV12-3 or TRBV12-4 to TRBJ2-3; 14 bases are shared with TRBD2. The trim removed 6 bases at V and 5 bases at J, leaving 4 bases unmatched. CDR3 length: 15 amino acids. The CDR3 region is CASRPGTSGGDTQYF. In DNA, the CDR3 is TGTGCCAGCAGGCCCGGGACTAGCGGGGGAGATACGCAGTATTTT.

This clonotype has a handful of counts. V is TRBV3-1 and J is TRBJ2-7; 8 nucleotides align to TRBD1. CDR1 LGHDT and CDR2 YNNKEL come from the germline V gene (reference sequence). V was pared by 1 base and J by 3 bases, with 2 bases of the junction left unmatched. The CDR3 has 14 amino acids. The CDR3, as DNA: TGTGCCAGCAGCCAAGGGACAGGGAGCTACGAGCAGTACTTC. Residues: CASSQGTGSYEQYF.

At least ten counts were recorded for this clonotype. The rearrangement joins TRBV10-3 to TRBJ2-7, with a tentative D call TRBD2 (6 bases). There are 14 residues in the CDR3. Germline V gene data show CDR1 as ENHRY and CDR2 as SYGVKD. V lost 10 bases and J 6 bases, leaving 22 bases between the germline ends. The CDR3 reads CATREAEDWGEQYF. Written as DNA, the CDR3 is TGTGCCACCAGGGAGGCGGAGGACTGGGGCGAGCAGTACTTC.

This clonotype was found many times. The V call is TRBV28, the J call TRBJ2-2; D is perhaps TRBD1 (5 bases). Germline values: CDR1 MDHEN, CDR2 SYDVKM. This CDR3 is built from 15 residues. V was pared by 4 bases and J by 0 bases, with 9 bases between. This CDR3 reads CASSSPRANTGELFF. DNA for the CDR3: TGTGCCAGCAGTTCGCCCAGGGCGAACACCGGGGAGCTGTTTTTT.

This clonotype was seen repeatedly, ten times or more. The chain links TRBV4-1 to TRBJ2-3; no firm D call. The CDR3 is 16 amino acids. The ends were cut back, 3 bases at V and 0 bases at J, with 13 bases in the middle. Germline lookup yields CDR1 MGHRA and CDR2 YSYEKL. CDR3 in amino acids: CASSQGWLPSTDTQYF. The DNA for the CDR3 is TGCGCCAGCAGCCAGGGATGGCTGCCTAGCACAGATACGCAGTATTTT.

This clonotype came up many times. V and J are TRBV29-1 and TRBJ1-2, with a weak D call TRBD1 (6 bases). Trimming cost V 7 bases and J 2 bases, with 8 bases left between them. This CDR3 is 11 amino acids long. Germline lookup yields CDR1 SQVTM and CDR2 ANQGSEA. The CDR3 DNA reads TGCAGCGGACAGGCCAACTATGGCTACACCTTC. Protein product: CSGQANYGYTF.

Many counts were recorded for this clonotype. The V gene is TRBV6-4, the J gene TRBJ1-5, with D unresolved. The germline CDR1 and CDR2 sequences are MRHNA and SNTAGT. V was clipped by 4 bases and J by 0 bases, with 4 bases between them. CDR3 length: 13 amino acids. CDR3 coding DNA: TGTGCCAGCAGTGCGGGTAGCAATCAGCCCCAGCATTTT. Its translation: CASSAGSNQPQHF.

This clonotype has at least ten counts. This chain joins TRBV7-6 and TRBJ2-2; D perhaps matches TRBD2 (6 bases). Trimming took 3 bases from V and 0 from J, leaving 8 bases between them. Germline loops: CDR1 SGHVS, CDR2 FNYEAQ. CDR3 length: 15 residues. CDR3 amino acids: CASSFGGTNTGELFF. The DNA for the CDR3 is TGTGCCAGCAGCTTTGGGGGGACGAACACCGGGGAGCTGTTTTTT.

This clonotype is categorized as medium-sized. The V call is TRBV4-2, the J call TRBJ2-6; D is perhaps TRBD1 (6 bases). Germline CDR1 and CDR2: LGHNA and YNFKEQ. This CDR3 spans 17 amino acids. V gave up 2 bases and J gave up 0 bases, with 11 bases separating them. The CDR3 nucleotides read TGTGCCAGCAGCCAACAGGACAGCAGCTCTGGGGCCAACGTCCTGACTTTC. Its translation: CASSQQDSSSGANVLTF.

This clonotype was picked up many times. J is TRBJ2-1 and V is TRBV6-2 or TRBV6-3; D perhaps matches TRBD1 (6 bases). This CDR3 is built from 15 residues. CDR1 is MNHEY and CDR2 is SVGEGT in the germline V gene. V lost 7 bases to trimming and J lost 0 bases, with 13 bases between them. The CDR3 spells CASTPDRSSYNEQFF. The CDR3 DNA reads TGTGCCAGCACCCCCGACAGGAGCTCCTACAATGAGCAGTTCTTC.

This clonotype appeared many times. The chain has TRBV19 and TRBJ2-1; D not resolved. This CDR3 comprises 12 residues. V dropped 3 bases and J dropped 7 bases, with 7 bases sitting between them. Germline CDR1 reads LNHDA; CDR2 reads SQIVND (reference sequence). The CDR3 DNA follows: TGTGCCAGTAGTATTAACGGGAATGAGCAGTTCTTC. It encodes CASSINGNEQFF.

For this clonotype: The junction does not match germline at one end; this may be a read error. The CDR3 sequence is CASSHKTSGWSQETKYF. CDR3 nucleotide sequence: TGCGCCAGCAGCCACAAGACTAGCGGATGGTCCCAAGAGACCAAGTACTTC. The chain joins TRBV4-1 to TRBJ2-5; 9 bases map to TRBD2. The CDR3 has 17 amino acids. Germline values: CDR1 MGHRA, CDR2 YSYEKL.

V and J are TRBV5-1 and TRBJ2-1; D unresolved. This CDR3 region has 17 residues. Between the trimmed V and J ends, which lost 0 bases and 2 bases, there was a span of 15 bases. Germline V gene lookup returns CDR1 SGHRS and CDR2 YFSETQ. The CDR3 DNA is TGCGCCAGCAGCTTGGAGGTTGTAAGGGCGGCCTACAATGAGCAGTTCTTC. Translating it yields CASSLEVVRAAYNEQFF.

This clonotype was seen many times. This chain links TRBV5-5 with TRBJ2-3; 7 bases align to TRBD1. V lost 0 bases, J lost 5 bases, and 3 bases stayed unmatched. Germline V gene lookup returns CDR1 SGHKS and CDR2 YYEKEE (reference sequence). The CDR3 is 14 residues long. The chain's CDR3 is CASSLDRGEDTQYF. Here the CDR3 DNA reads TGTGCCAGCAGCTTGGACAGGGGCGAAGATACGCAGTATTTT.

This clonotype appeared many times. The chain employs TRBV5-1 and TRBJ2-1; perhaps TRBD1 as D (6 bases). CDR1 and CDR2 (germline): SGHRS, YFSETQ. This CDR3 has 17 residues. The V end was cut by 2 bases, the J end by 0 bases, with 15 bases between. The CDR3 protein is CASSFRTVRSSYNEQFF. CDR3 bases: TGCGCCAGCAGCTTCAGGACAGTCCGGAGCTCCTACAATGAGCAGTTCTTC.

This clonotype appeared many times. This chain links TRBV27 with TRBJ2-7, with D perhaps being TRBD1 or TRBD2 (5 bases each). Deletions cut 2 bases from V and 7 bases from J, with 9 bases between. Germline V gene lookup returns CDR1 MNHEY and CDR2 SMNVEV (reference sequence). This CDR3 spans 12 amino acids. Written as DNA, the CDR3 is TGTGCCAGCAGTTTAGGGACGGGGGAGCAGTACTTC. Residues: CASSLGTGEQYF.

This clonotype was detected many times. The chain combines TRBV5-6 with TRBJ2-5; D possibly uses TRBD1 or TRBD2 (5 bases each). Germline values: CDR1 SGHDT, CDR2 YYEEEE. The CDR3 runs 15 residues. Deletions cut 2 bases from V and 3 bases from J, with 14 bases between. The CDR3 here is CASSFEYGAEETQYF. CDR3 nucleotides: TGTGCCAGCAGCTTCGAATACGGGGCTGAAGAGACCCAGTACTTC. Combining the CDR3 with reference TRBV5-6 and TRBJ2-5 gives the whole variable domain DAGVTQSPTHLIKTRGQQVTLRCSPKSGHDTVSWYQQALGQGPQFIFQYYEEEERQRGNFPDRFSGHQFPNYSSELNVNALLLGDSALYLCASSFEYGAEETQYFGPGTRLLVL.

This clonotype was observed at least ten times. The chain uses TRBV6-2 or TRBV6-3 and TRBJ2-1; D possibly corresponds to TRBD1 (5 bases). Trimming took 6 bases from V and 9 from J, leaving 12 bases between them. The germline V gene encodes CDR1 MNHEY and CDR2 SVGEGT. CDR3 size: 12 residues. The CDR3 spells CASRGPALEQFF. The CDR3 nucleotides read TGTGCCAGCAGGGGGCCAGCCCTTGAGCAGTTCTTC.

There are many counts of this clonotype. The V gene is TRBV5-1, the J gene TRBJ2-5, with 8 bases identical to TRBD1. This CDR3 spans 14 amino acids. After removal of 0 bases from V and 5 bases from J, the junction contained 3 bases not matched to a gene. The germline V gene has CDR1 SGHRS and CDR2 YFSETQ. The CDR3 region is CASSLGTGRETQYF. The CDR3 bases are TGCGCCAGCAGCTTGGGGACAGGGAGGGAGACCCAGTACTTC.

This clonotype occurred many times. The chain is built from TRBV20-1 and TRBJ2-7; 10 bases fit TRBD2. The length of the CDR3 is 14 residues. Germline V gives CDR1 DFQATT, CDR2 SNEGSKA (reference sequence). V was pared by 3 bases and J by 4 bases, with 6 bases of the junction left unmatched. DNA of the CDR3: TGCAGTGCTAGTGTCACTAGCGGGATTTACGAGCAGTACTTC. It is translated as CSASVTSGIYEQYF.

The table lists this clonotype with many counts. The gene calls are TRBV6-6 and TRBJ1-1; possible D gene TRBD1, 5 bases. The CDR3 is made up of 13 amino acids. The ends were cut back, 6 bases at V and 4 bases at J, with 12 bases in the middle. The germline CDR1 and CDR2 sequences are MNHNY and SVGAGI (reference sequence). The CDR3, as DNA: TGTGCCAGCAGCTACGGGGCTGGCACTGAAGCTTTCTTT. Its translation: CASSYGAGTEAFF.

This clonotype was seen a single time. It may be a read error: a sequence one base away is much more abundant. Written as DNA, the CDR3 is TGTGTCAGCAGTTACGGTAGCAAGGGCGAGCAGTACTTC. Encoded protein: CVSSYGSKGEQYF. The chain couples TRBV6-5 to TRBJ2-7; D is undetermined. Germline CDR1 and CDR2: MNHEY and SVGAGI. The CDR3 spans 13 residues.

This clonotype was seen ten or more times. This chain joins TRBV20-1 and TRBJ2-1; the D is unclear. V lost 0 bases, J lost 1 base, and 7 bases lay in between. The CDR3 spans 14 residues. Germline V lookup: CDR1 DFQATT, CDR2 SNEGSKA (reference sequence). CDR3 amino acids: CSARDELSYNEQFF. The DNA of the CDR3 is TGCAGTGCTAGAGATGAGCTGTCCTACAATGAGCAGTTCTTC.

Ten or more counts support this clonotype. This chain joins TRBV9 and TRBJ2-3; D ambiguous. Trimming took off 0 bases at V and 5 bases at J, with 10 bases between the two ends. Germline V lookup: CDR1 SGDLS, CDR2 YYNGEE. The CDR3 runs 14 residues. Here the CDR3 reads CASSVDGLRDTQYF. CDR3 DNA: TGTGCCAGCAGCGTAGATGGGTTACGAGATACGCAGTATTTT.

This clonotype appeared many times. This chain links TRBV9 with TRBJ2-1; D gene unclear. V was clipped by 3 bases and J by 6 bases, with 10 bases between them. Looked up from germline, CDR1 is SGDLS and CDR2 is YYNGEE. The CDR3 is 13 amino acids. The CDR3 spells CASSGSRPNEQFF. CDR3 coding DNA: TGTGCCAGCAGCGGGTCTAGGCCCAATGAGCAGTTCTTC.

About this clonotype: This may come from a read error, since a much larger clone is one base off. The gene calls are TRBV6-5 and TRBJ1-5; 7 bases map to TRBD1. CDR3 size: 15 residues. Germline lookup yields CDR1 MNHEY and CDR2 SVGAGI. This CDR3 is CVSRQTGYSNQPQHF. The DNA of the CDR3 is TGTGTCAGCAGGCAGACAGGGTATAGCAATCAGCCCCAGCATTTT.

This clonotype showed up many times. This chain connects TRBV5-1 to TRBJ2-1, with 7 bases fitting TRBD2. Per germline, CDR1 SGHRS and CDR2 YFSETQ. V was clipped by 1 base and J by 0 bases; unmatched bases: 25. The length of the CDR3 is 23 residues. This CDR3 is CASSLSGVRPRVARWNSYNEQFF. CDR3 DNA: TGCGCCAGCAGCTTGAGCGGGGTCCGTCCCAGGGTGGCTCGGTGGAACTCCTACAATGAGCAGTTCTTC.

This clonotype was recorded at least ten times. The V and J genes are TRBV29-1 and TRBJ1-5; tentative D call: TRBD1 (5 bases). CDR1 and CDR2 (germline): SQVTM, ANQGSEA. V was trimmed by 7 bases and J by 4 bases, leaving 11 bases between them. The CDR3 covers 12 residues. The DNA of the CDR3 is TGCAGCGCTAGTCGGGGGAATCAGCCCCAGCATTTT. Its protein is CSASRGNQPQHF.

At least ten counts were recorded for this clonotype. The V and J genes are TRBV20-1 and TRBJ2-7; 12 bases are a match to TRBD1. J gave up 6 bases and V 6 bases, and 6 bases lay outside the gene matches. Germline-derived CDR1 and CDR2 are DFQATT and SNEGSKA (reference sequence). The length of the CDR3 is 13 residues. The CDR3 coding sequence is TGCAGTGCGCGGGACAGGGGGCTGTTCGAGCAGTACTTC. This translates into CSARDRGLFEQYF.

The table lists this clonotype with many counts. The V and J genes are TRBV27 and TRBJ1-2, with a possible D match to TRBD1 (5 bases). Trimming left V 6 bases short and J 3 bases short, with 23 bases between. The CDR3 totals 17 residues. Per germline, CDR1 MNHEY and CDR2 SMNVEV (reference sequence). As DNA, the CDR3 is TGTGCCAGCAGACCACCCATCCCGACAGACGATGACTATGGCTACACCTTC. As protein: CASRPPIPTDDDYGYTF.

This clonotype was seen at least ten times. V is TRBV2 and J is TRBJ2-3; D is perhaps TRBD1 (5 bases). Trimming shortened V by 7 bases and J by 6 bases, and 20 bases separated the two germline ends. The CDR3 runs 15 residues. The germline gives CDR1 SNHLY, CDR2 FYNNEI. For the CDR3, the DNA is TGTGCCAGCAATAGTGGGGCAATCCATCCTGATACGCAGTATTTT. Translating it yields CASNSGAIHPDTQYF.